One and the same sample provided the 9 T cell receptor beta chains below, sequenced in a study of T cells and Merkel cell carcinoma outcomes. Measured with immunoSEQ multiplex PCR; TCRdb has only the in-frame clones, and not every one. Seen here are 9,500 to 15,000 clones, just under 97% observed once, and the top ten hold roughly 0.92%. The sample comprised tumor tissue from Merkel cell carcinoma. The receptors stem from a human donor with Merkel cell carcinoma.

Here the CDR3 reads CATSRVPKASGSSDTQYF. The CDR3 DNA reads as TGTGCCACCAGCAGAGTCCCTAAGGCTAGCGGGAGTTCGGATACGCAGTATTTT. The chain recombines TRBV15 with TRBJ2-3, with 10 bases that match TRBD2. V was clipped by 1 base and J by 6 bases; unmatched bases: 13. Germline values: CDR1 LNHNV, CDR2 YYDKDF (reference sequence). The CDR3 has 18 amino acids.

The rearrangement links TRBV28 to TRBJ1-2; D is unresolved. The CDR3 has 11 residues. Trimming cost V 5 bases and J 4 bases, with 5 bases left between them. Per the germline V gene, CDR1 is MDHEN and CDR2 is SYDVKM. The CDR3 sequence is CASSAPYGYTF. The CDR3 DNA sequence: TGTGCCAGCAGTGCCCCCTATGGCTACACCTTC.

This chain's CDR3 is CATGGRGPGTQYF. The CDR3, as DNA: TGTGCCACCGGGGGGAGGGGCCCAGGGACCCAGTACTTC. The chain joins TRBV2 to TRBJ2-5; 7 nucleotides align to TRBD2. Germline lookup yields CDR1 SNHLY and CDR2 FYNNEI. The CDR3 runs to 13 residues. V dropped 10 bases and J dropped 7; count of bases not matched to a gene: 12.

This chain links TRBV7-3 with TRBJ2-3; TRBD2 agrees at 9 bases. In germline, CDR1 is SGHTA, CDR2 FQGTGA. The CDR3 is 16 amino acids. The junction had 10 bases not matched to a gene; V was cut back by 5 bases and J by 4 bases. The CDR3: CASSPGGRARADTQYF. CDR3 bases: TGTGCCAGCAGCCCAGGCGGGAGGGCCCGGGCAGATACGCAGTATTTT.

V gene TRBV21-1 combines with J gene TRBJ1-1; the table names TRBD1, a call not compared with the DNA. TRBV21-1 corresponds to a pseudogene. The CDR3 runs 16 residues. The CDR3 coding sequence is TGTGCCAGCAGCAAATTAGGGGAATTTTGGAACACTGAAGCTTTCTTT. It codes for CASSKLGEFWNTEAFF.

V and J are TRBV6-5 and TRBJ2-5; D assignment may be TRBD1 or TRBD2 (6 bases each). Germline V lookup: CDR1 MNHEY, CDR2 SVGAGI. Trimming pared 6 bases from V and 5 bases from J, leaving 13 bases between. The CDR3 is 13 amino acids. In DNA, the CDR3 is TGTGCCAGCAGGGTGCAGGGGAGGGAGACCCAGTACTTC. This translates into CASRVQGRETQYF.

The CDR3, as DNA: TGTGCCTGGAGAGTAAACAGGGGGCGAAACACTGAAGCTTTCTTT. Its protein is CAWRVNRGRNTEAFF. The J gene is TRBJ1-1, the V gene TRBV30, with 9 bases identical to TRBD1. This CDR3 is 15 amino acids long. The V and J ends lost 3 bases and 2 bases, in that order; junction bases with no gene match: 7. Germline CDR1 GTSNPN, CDR2 SVGIG (reference sequence).

The V gene is TRBV4-3, the J gene TRBJ1-2; the D gene is possibly TRBD1 (6 bases). The germline V gene encodes CDR1 LGHNA and CDR2 YSLEER. The V end lost 4 bases, the J end lost 3 bases, and 15 bases lay between the germline ends. CDR3 size: 15 residues. CDR3 residues: CASSLARGADYGYTF. The CDR3 DNA sequence: TGCGCCAGCAGCCTAGCCCGGGGGGCCGACTATGGCTACACCTTC.

In its sample, this clone was seen once. The chain links TRBV30 to TRBJ2-1, with TRBD2 identical over 10 bases. This CDR3 is 15 amino acids long. The trim removed 0 bases at V and 10 bases at J, leaving 9 bases unmatched. The germline gives CDR1 GTSNPN, CDR2 SVGIG (reference sequence). The DNA of the CDR3 is TGTGCCTGGAGTGTACTAAGCGGGAGGGCACGGGAGCAGTTCTTC. This codes for CAWSVLSGRAREQFF.